The present T cell receptor beta chain was sequenced within a study of cytotoxic CD8 clonotypes in ibrutinib-treated CLL. The CDR3 sequence is 16 residues long. J was trimmed by 4 bases and V by 3 bases; bases with no gene match: 5. Germline CDR1 and CDR2: KGHSH and LQKENI. Using immunoSEQ multiplex PCR, the repertoire was profiled, and TCRdb retains in-frame clones only, with some absent. In the table there are approximately 330,000 clones, 70% to 80% of which are singletons. This chain links TRBV18 with TRBJ2-1; 11 positions match TRBD2. Sequences were derived from PBMCs, sampled before ibrutinib treatment. This TCR was sampled from a human donor with chronic lymphocytic leukemia. The CDR3 loop reads CASSPQTSGNYNEQFF. DNA for the CDR3: TGTGCCAGCTCACCCCAGACTAGCGGGAATTACAATGAGCAGTTCTTC.